A selection of T cell receptor beta chains follows, all from one sample in a study of blood T cell repertoires in COVID-19. Sequencing was performed with immunoSEQ multiplex PCR; in TCRdb, only in-frame clones are kept and a portion is missing. Among around 150,000 clones listed, more than 80% were seen once. Sequenced material: peripheral blood. The source is a human donor in a cohort sampled during active COVID-19. CDR3s include the opening cysteine and the closing phenylalanine or tryptophan. The D gene is left open where the match is weak. Some rows mark clone size as missing; the rest say once, few, many or name a class of expanded clone.

d_call,j_call,v_call,clone_size,cdr3_aa,cdr3_nt
.,TRBJ2-7,TRBV20-1,few,CSASSTSSAPSYEQYF,TGCAGTGCTAGTTCCACCTCGAGCGCCCCGTCCTACGAGCAGTACTTC
.,TRBJ1-1,TRBV5-1,.,CASSFRAVGNTEAFF,TGCGCCAGCAGCTTCAGGGCCGTGGGGAACACTGAAGCTTTCTTT
.,TRBJ2-7,TRBV4-3,once,CASSQDGGRGVYEQYF,TGCGCCAGCAGCCAAGATGGGGGCCGGGGGGTCTACGAGCAGTACTTC
TRBD1,TRBJ1-1,TRBV28,.,CASSSTGKLMNTEAFF,TGTGCCAGCAGTTCGACAGGGAAATTAATGAACACTGAAGCTTTCTTT
.,TRBJ1-4,TRBV9,.,CASSPSEGRINEKLFF,TGTGCCAGCAGCCCCTCCGAGGGAAGGATTAATGAAAAACTGTTTTTT
.,TRBJ2-2,TRBV14,.,CASSQGSENTGELFF,TGTGCCAGCAGCCAAGGGAGCGAGAACACCGGGGAGCTGTTTTTT
.,TRBJ2-1,TRBV19,few,CASSIPPGSYNEQFF,TGTGCCAGTAGTATCCCTCCGGGCTCCTACAATGAGCAGTTCTTC
.,TRBJ2-7,TRBV6-1,.,CASSKIQGEVHEQYF,TGTGCCAGCAGCAAAATACAGGGAGAGGTCCACGAGCAGTACTTC
.,TRBJ2-2,TRBV7-8,.,CASDGGSANTGELFF,TGTGCCAGCGACGGCGGATCCGCGAACACCGGGGAGCTGTTTTTT
.,TRBJ2-5,TRBV9,.,CASSVSLAAFKYF,TGTGCCAGCAGCGTATCGCTAGCCGCTTTTAAGTACTTC
TRBD2,TRBJ2-3,TRBV7-8,.,CASSLGLAGGSDTQYF,TGTGCCAGCAGCTTAGGACTAGCGGGGGGGTCTGATACGCAGTATTTT
.,TRBJ2-5,TRBV5-1,.,CASSLETVQETQYF,TGCGCCAGCAGCTTGGAGACAGTCCAAGAGACCCAGTACTTC